This entry lists 2 T cell receptor beta chains sequenced from one sample in a study of vaccination effects on CD4 cells after COVID-19. Which antigens these TCRs recognize remains unknown. Clones were sequenced by immunoSEQ multiplex PCR, and TCRdb holds only the in-frame ones, with some missing. The sample lists more than 50,000 clones; roughly 81% were seen once. ViraFEST expansion of antigen-specific CD4+ T cells with viral peptide pools preceded sequencing. The culture ran for roughly 10 days before CD4+ T cells were isolated. The input for sequencing was CD4+ T cells from PBMCs cultured with HCoV-229E spike peptides, taken before COVID-19 vaccination. The receptors derive from a human donor who received a COVID-19 vaccine.

The chain carries TRBV28 and TRBJ2-7, with 8 bases that match TRBD1. In germline, CDR1 is MDHEN, CDR2 SYDVKM. Trimming at V came to 5 bases and at J to 3 bases, leaving 12 bases not matched to a gene. The CDR3 is made up of 16 amino acids. CDR3 in DNA: TGTGCCAGCAGTATGGGGACAGGCCCTACATTCTACGAGCAGTACGTC. Translated, it gives CASSMGTGPTFYEQYV.

The chain links TRBV18 to TRBJ2-6, with 11 bases matching TRBD1. Germline V gene data show CDR1 as KGHSH and CDR2 as LQKENI. Trimming removed 4 bases from V and 2 bases from J; junction bases left unmatched: 4. The CDR3 covers 17 residues. The CDR3 nucleotides are TGTGCCAGCTCACGAGGGACAGGGGGTGCTGGGGCCAACGTCCTGACTTTC. Its protein product is CASSRGTGGAGANVLTF.